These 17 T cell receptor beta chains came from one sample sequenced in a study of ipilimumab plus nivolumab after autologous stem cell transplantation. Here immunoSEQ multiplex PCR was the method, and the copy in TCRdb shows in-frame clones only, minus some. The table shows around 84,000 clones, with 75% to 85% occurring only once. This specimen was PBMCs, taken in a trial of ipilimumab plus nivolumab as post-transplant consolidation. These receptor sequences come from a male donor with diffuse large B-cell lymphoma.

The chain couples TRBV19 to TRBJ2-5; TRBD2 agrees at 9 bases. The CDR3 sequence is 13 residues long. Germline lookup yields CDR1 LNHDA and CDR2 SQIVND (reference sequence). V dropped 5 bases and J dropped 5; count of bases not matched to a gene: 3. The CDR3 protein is CASSGGGAETQYF. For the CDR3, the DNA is TGTGCCAGTAGTGGCGGGGGGGCGGAGACCCAGTACTTC.

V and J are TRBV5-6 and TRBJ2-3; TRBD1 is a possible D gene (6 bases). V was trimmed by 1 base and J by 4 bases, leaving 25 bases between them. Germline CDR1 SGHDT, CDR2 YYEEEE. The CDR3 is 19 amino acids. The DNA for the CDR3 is TGTGCCAGCAGCTTGTACTACATGATACTACAGGGATCGGCAGATACGCAGTATTTT. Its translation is CASSLYYMILQGSADTQYF.

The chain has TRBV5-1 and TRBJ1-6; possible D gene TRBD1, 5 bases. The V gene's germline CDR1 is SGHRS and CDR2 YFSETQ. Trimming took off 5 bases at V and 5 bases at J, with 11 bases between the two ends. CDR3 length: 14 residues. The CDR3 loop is CASRSTEDNSPLHF. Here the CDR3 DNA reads TGCGCCAGCAGATCGACAGAAGATAATTCACCCCTCCACTTT.

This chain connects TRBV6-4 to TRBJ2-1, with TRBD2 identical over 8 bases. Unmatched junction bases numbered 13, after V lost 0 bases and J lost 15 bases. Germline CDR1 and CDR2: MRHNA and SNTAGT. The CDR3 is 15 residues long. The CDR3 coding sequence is TGTGCCAGCAGTGACTCGGGGTGGCGGGGGGCCCCCGCGTTCTTC. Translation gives CASSDSGWRGAPAFF.

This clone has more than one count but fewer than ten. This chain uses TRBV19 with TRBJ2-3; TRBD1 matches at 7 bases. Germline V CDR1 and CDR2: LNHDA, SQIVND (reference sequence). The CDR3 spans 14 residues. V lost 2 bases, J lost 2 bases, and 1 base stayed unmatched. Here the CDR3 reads CASSIKGATDTQYF. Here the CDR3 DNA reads TGTGCCAGTAGTATAAAGGGGGCCACAGATACGCAGTATTTT. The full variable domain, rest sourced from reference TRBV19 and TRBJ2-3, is DGGITQSPKYLFRKEGQNVTLSCEQNLNHDAMYWYRQDPGQGLRLIYYSQIVNDFQKGDIAEGYSVSREKKESFPLTVTSAQKNPTAFYLCASSIKGATDTQYFGPGTRLTVL.

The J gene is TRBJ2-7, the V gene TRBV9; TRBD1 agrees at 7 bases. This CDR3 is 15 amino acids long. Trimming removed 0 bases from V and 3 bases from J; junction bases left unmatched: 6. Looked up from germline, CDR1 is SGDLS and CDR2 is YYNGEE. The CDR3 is CASSVGGDRVYEQYF. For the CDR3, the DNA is TGTGCCAGCAGCGTAGGAGGAGACAGGGTCTACGAGCAGTACTTC.

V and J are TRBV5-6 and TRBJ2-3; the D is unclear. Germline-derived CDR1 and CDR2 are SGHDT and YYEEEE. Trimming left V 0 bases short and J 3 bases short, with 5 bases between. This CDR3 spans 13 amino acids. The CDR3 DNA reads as TGTGCCAGCAGCTTGGTACGGACAGATACGCAGTATTTT. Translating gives CASSLVRTDTQYF.

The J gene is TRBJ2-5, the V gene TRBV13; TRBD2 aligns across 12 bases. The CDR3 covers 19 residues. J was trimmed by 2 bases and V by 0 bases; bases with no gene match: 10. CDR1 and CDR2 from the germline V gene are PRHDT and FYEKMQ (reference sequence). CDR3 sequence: CASSLGRASGGAIQETQYF. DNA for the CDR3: TGTGCCAGCAGCTTAGGACGAGCTAGCGGGGGGGCCATACAAGAGACCCAGTACTTC.

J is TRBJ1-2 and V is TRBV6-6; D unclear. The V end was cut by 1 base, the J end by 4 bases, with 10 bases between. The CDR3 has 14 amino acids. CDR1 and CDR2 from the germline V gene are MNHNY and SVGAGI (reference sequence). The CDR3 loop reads CASSYYGASYGYTF. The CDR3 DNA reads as TGTGCCAGCAGTTACTACGGTGCAAGCTATGGCTACACCTTC.

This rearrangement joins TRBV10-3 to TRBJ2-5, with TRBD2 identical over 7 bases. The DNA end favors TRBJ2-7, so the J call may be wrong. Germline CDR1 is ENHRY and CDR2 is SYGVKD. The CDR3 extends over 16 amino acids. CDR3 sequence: CAISESGRGNSYEQYF. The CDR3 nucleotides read TGTGCCATCAGTGAGTCAGGGCGGGGGAACTCCTACGAGCAGTACTTC.

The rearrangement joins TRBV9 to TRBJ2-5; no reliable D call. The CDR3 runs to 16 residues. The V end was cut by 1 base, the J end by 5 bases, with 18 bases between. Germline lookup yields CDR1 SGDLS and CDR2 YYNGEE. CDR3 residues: CASSVSGRTSWETQYF. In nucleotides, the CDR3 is TGTGCCAGCAGCGTATCCGGCCGGACGTCTTGGGAGACCCAGTACTTC. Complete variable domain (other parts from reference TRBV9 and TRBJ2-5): DSGVTQTPKHLITATGQRVTLRCSPRSGDLSVYWYQQSLDQGLQFLIQYYNGEERAKGNILERFSAQQFPDLHSELNLSSLELGDSALYFCASSVSGRTSWETQYFGPGTRLLVL.

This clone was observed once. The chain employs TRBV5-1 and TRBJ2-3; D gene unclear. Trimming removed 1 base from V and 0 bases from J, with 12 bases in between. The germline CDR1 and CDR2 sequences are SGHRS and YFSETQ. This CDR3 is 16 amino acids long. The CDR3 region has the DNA TGCGCCAGCAGCTTGTACGTGCTGTTTAGCACAGATACGCAGTATTTT. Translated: CASSLYVLFSTDTQYF.

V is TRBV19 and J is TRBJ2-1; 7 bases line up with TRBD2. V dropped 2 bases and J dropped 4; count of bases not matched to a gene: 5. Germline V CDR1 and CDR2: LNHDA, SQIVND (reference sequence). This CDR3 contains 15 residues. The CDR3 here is CASSILRGGYNEQFF. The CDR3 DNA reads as TGTGCCAGTAGTATACTCCGCGGGGGTTACAATGAGCAGTTCTTC.

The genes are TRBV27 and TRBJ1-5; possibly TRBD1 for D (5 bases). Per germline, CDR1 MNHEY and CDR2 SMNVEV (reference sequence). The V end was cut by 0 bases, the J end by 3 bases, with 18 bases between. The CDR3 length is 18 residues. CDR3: CASSLSFLQGRDNQPQHF. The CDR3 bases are TGTGCCAGCAGTTTATCGTTCCTCCAGGGCCGAGACAATCAGCCCCAGCATTTT.

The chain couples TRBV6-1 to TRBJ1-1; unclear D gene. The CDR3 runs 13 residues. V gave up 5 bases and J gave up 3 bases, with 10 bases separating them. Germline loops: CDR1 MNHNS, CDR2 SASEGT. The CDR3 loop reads CASSSPLDTEAFF. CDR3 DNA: TGTGCCAGCAGTAGTCCGTTGGACACTGAAGCTTTCTTT.

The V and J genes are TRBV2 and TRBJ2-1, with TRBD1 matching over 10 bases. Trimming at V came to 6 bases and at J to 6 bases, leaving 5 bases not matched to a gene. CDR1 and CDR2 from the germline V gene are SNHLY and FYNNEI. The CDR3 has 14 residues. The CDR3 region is CASRRQGAGNEQFF. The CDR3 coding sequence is TGTGCCAGCAGGAGACAGGGGGCAGGCAATGAGCAGTTCTTC.

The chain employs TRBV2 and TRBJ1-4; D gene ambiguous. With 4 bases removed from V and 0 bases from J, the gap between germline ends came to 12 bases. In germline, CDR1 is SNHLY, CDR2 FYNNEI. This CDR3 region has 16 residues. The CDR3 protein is CASSGRTSATNEKLFF. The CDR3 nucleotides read TGTGCCAGCAGTGGGCGGACGAGCGCAACTAATGAAAAACTGTTTTTT.